These 13 T cell receptor beta chains were sequenced from one sample in a study of blood T cell repertoires in COVID-19. Clones were read by immunoSEQ multiplex PCR, and TCRdb kept only the in-frame ones, dropping some. The sample carries about 190,000 clones, over 75% recorded once. The sequencing input was peripheral blood. These TCRs come from a man older than 75 with COVID-19, enrolled during active disease.

The chain joins TRBV7-8 to TRBJ2-1; 8 positions match TRBD2. Per germline, CDR1 SGHVS and CDR2 FQNEAQ. The CDR3 sequence is 14 residues long. Trimming took 5 bases from V and 6 from J; bases not matched to a gene: 6. The CDR3 here is CASSTRTSLNEQFF. In DNA, the CDR3 is TGTGCCAGCAGCACTAGGACTAGCCTCAATGAGCAGTTCTTC.

The chain couples TRBV3-1 (or the pseudogene TRBV3-2) to TRBJ1-5; D is unresolved. Trimming stripped 4 bases from V and 3 bases from J, with 10 bases between. Germline V gene sequence: CDR1 LGHDT, CDR2 YNNKEL (reference sequence). The CDR3 consists of 14 residues. CDR3 loop: CASSLRGDNQPQHF. The CDR3 region has the DNA TGTGCCAGCAGCCTAAGAGGAGACAATCAGCCCCAGCATTTT.

The gene calls are TRBV5-1 and TRBJ1-6, with no clear D. This CDR3 comprises 14 residues. Trimming removed 0 bases from V and 4 bases from J, with 5 bases in between. CDR1 and CDR2 from the germline V gene are SGHRS and YFSETQ. CDR3 residues: CASSLGRYNSPLHF. The DNA of the CDR3 is TGCGCCAGCAGCTTGGGCAGGTATAATTCACCCCTCCACTTT. Using reference TRBV5-1 and TRBJ1-6 for the parts outside the CDR3, the full variable domain is KAGVTQTPRYLIKTRGQQVTLSCSPISGHRSVSWYQQTPGQGLQFLFEYFSETQRNKGNFPGRFSGRQFSNSRSEMNVSTLELGDSALYLCASSLGRYNSPLHFGNGTRLTVT.

The chain combines TRBV15 with TRBJ2-4; TRBD2 aligns across 7 bases. The CDR3 consists of 15 residues. Germline V gene lookup returns CDR1 LNHNV and CDR2 YYDKDF (reference sequence). V lost 1 base to trimming and J lost 4 bases; unmatched junction nucleotides: 4. The CDR3 spells CATSRGREGKNIQYF. In DNA, the CDR3 is TGTGCCACCAGCAGAGGAAGGGAGGGGAAAAACATTCAGTACTTC.

The DNA of the CDR3 is TGTGCCAGTAGTATTGGAGGGACAGGGAGGACTGAAGCTTTCTTT. Its protein product is CASSIGGTGRTEAFF. This chain uses TRBV19 with TRBJ1-1, with TRBD1 matching over 9 bases. The CDR3 totals 15 residues. V was clipped by 3 bases and J by 5 bases; unmatched bases: 7. Germline V gene data show CDR1 as LNHDA and CDR2 as SQIVND (reference sequence).

About this clone: Other DNA variants within this sample encode the same CDR3. The chain joins TRBV27 to TRBJ2-2; D possibly corresponds to TRBD1 (6 bases). CDR1 and CDR2 (germline): MNHEY, SMNVEV (reference sequence). This CDR3 has 15 amino acids. V lost 1 base and J lost 5, with 11 bases in between. The DNA of the CDR3 is TGTGCCAGCAGTTTATGGGGGCAGGGGACCGGGGAGCTGTTTTTT. Its translation: CASSLWGQGTGELFF.

The chain links TRBV6-1 to TRBJ1-1, with D maybe TRBD1 (6 bases). The V gene lost 0 bases and the J gene lost 5 bases, with 22 bases spanning the gap. The CDR3 sequence is 18 residues long. The germline CDR1 and CDR2 sequences are MNHNS and SASEGT. The CDR3 protein is CASSEAGWFQGIRTEAFF. CDR3 DNA: TGTGCCAGCAGTGAAGCGGGGTGGTTTCAGGGGATAAGAACTGAAGCTTTCTTT.

This clone was detected a few times. The rearrangement uses TRBV5-6 and TRBJ2-7; TRBD2 agrees at 7 bases. With 1 base clipped from V and 2 bases from J, the junction kept 15 bases outside the gene matches. Germline CDR1 SGHDT, CDR2 YYEEEE. This CDR3 region has 18 residues. The DNA for the CDR3 is TGTGCCAGCAGCTTGAGTGTTTTCTGGACTAGGGATCCCTACGAGCAGTACTTC. It codes for CASSLSVFWTRDPYEQYF. The variable domain in full, with the rest retrieved from reference TRBV5-6 and TRBJ2-7, is DAGVTQSPTHLIKTRGQQVTLRCSPKSGHDTVSWYQQALGQGPQFIFQYYEEEERQRGNFPDRFSGHQFPNYSSELNVNALLLGDSALYLCASSLSVFWTRDPYEQYFGPGTRLTVT.

This clone occurred a few times. The J gene is TRBJ2-1, the V gene TRBV6-5, with 9 positions matching TRBD1. V was pared by 11 bases and J by 7 bases, with 6 bases of the junction left unmatched. This CDR3 contains 12 residues. Germline CDR1 MNHEY, CDR2 SVGAGI. As DNA, the CDR3 is TGTGCCTCCGGGACAGGGTGGAATGAGCAGTTCTTC. It translates to CASGTGWNEQFF.

The rearrangement joins TRBV19 to TRBJ1-4, with D hard to call. The CDR3 spans 14 residues. V was pared by 3 bases and J by 0 bases, with 5 bases between. Germline V gene data show CDR1 as LNHDA and CDR2 as SQIVND (reference sequence). CDR3 DNA sequence: TGTGCCAGTAGTATCCCTTCAACTAATGAAAAACTGTTTTTT. It encodes CASSIPSTNEKLFF.

The V and J genes are TRBV19 and TRBJ1-1; D may be TRBD1 (6 bases). Trimming pared 6 bases from V and 8 bases from J, leaving 16 bases between. The CDR3 length is 13 residues. Looked up from germline, CDR1 is LNHDA and CDR2 is SQIVND (reference sequence). In nucleotides, the CDR3 is TGTGCCAGTAGACCTACAGGGACCCCCGAAGCTTTCTTT. Translation: CASRPTGTPEAFF.

V gene TRBV24-1 combines with J gene TRBJ1-2; weak D call: TRBD1 (6 bases). Trimming took 3 bases from V and 4 from J, leaving 14 bases between them. CDR1 KGHDR and CDR2 SFDVKD come from the germline V gene. CDR3 size: 15 residues. The CDR3 sequence: CATSDPRQAIYGYTF. Here the CDR3 DNA reads TGTGCCACCAGTGATCCACGACAGGCTATCTATGGCTACACCTTC.

This clone was seen only a few times. The genes are TRBV4-1 and TRBJ1-4, with TRBD1 as a possible D gene (6 bases). CDR3 length equals 16 residues. Trimming took off 2 bases at V and 4 bases at J, with 14 bases between the two ends. CDR1 and CDR2 (germline): MGHRA, YSYEKL. CDR3 protein: CASSQLGGQGNEKLFF. Here the CDR3 DNA reads TGCGCCAGCAGCCAATTGGGGGGGCAGGGTAATGAAAAACTGTTTTTT.